One and the same sample provided the 2 T cell receptor beta chains below, sequenced in a study of T cell responses to AZD1222 COVID-19 vaccine. Only in-frame clones appear in the TCRdb table, and some are missing; sequencing was by immunoSEQ multiplex PCR. The repertoire holds about 160,000 clones, with about 91% as singletons. This specimen was peripheral blood, taken 28 days after the second AZD1222 dose. The receptors derive from an adult who received the AZD1222 COVID-19 vaccine.

The chain uses TRBV6-5 and TRBJ1-2, with D possibly TRBD1 on 6 matching bases. The CDR3 covers 12 residues. V lost 4 bases, J lost 8 bases, and 11 bases lay in between. The V gene's germline CDR1 is MNHEY and CDR2 SVGAGI. Written as DNA, the CDR3 is TGTGCCAGCAGTTCCCAGGGGAGAGGCTACACCTTC. Protein: CASSSQGRGYTF.

V and J are TRBV18 and TRBJ1-5; 7 bases agree with TRBD1. The J segment lost 5 bases and the V segment lost 2 bases, leaving 6 bases of the junction unmatched. The CDR3 sequence is 15 residues long. Germline V gene data show CDR1 as KGHSH and CDR2 as LQKENI. DNA of the CDR3: TGTGCCAGCTCACCAGGTAGAACAGGGGATCAGCCCCAGCATTTT. Translation gives CASSPGRTGDQPQHF.